The rows below give T cell receptor beta chains drawn from one sample of a study of blood T cell repertoires in COVID-19. Sequencing used immunoSEQ multiplex PCR; TCRdb keeps in-frame clones, though not all of them. The data contain more than 90,000 clones, 70% to 90% of them singletons. Sequenced material: peripheral blood. All receptors come from a man aged 35 to 55 with acute or convalescent COVID-19. The CDR3 runs from the conserved cysteine through the conserved F or W. D genes are given only for firm matches. Not all rows give a size; the values are once, few, many and, for expanded clones, a class.

TRBJ2-7,TRBV11-2,.,.,CASSPQGGLAYEQYF,TGTGCCAGCAGCCCCCAAGGGGGTCTAGCCTACGAGCAGTACTTC
TRBJ1-5,TRBV28,TRBD1,.,CASSLRRDRDYQPQHF,TGTGCCAGCAGTTTACGCAGGGACAGGGATTATCAGCCCCAGCATTTT
TRBJ2-6,TRBV4-2,TRBD2,.,CASSLSGRAAGANVLTF,TGTGCCAGCAGCCTTAGCGGGAGGGCCGCCGGGGCCAACGTCCTGACTTTC
TRBJ1-2,TRBV14,.,.,CASSQTRSGGGSGYTF,TGTGCCAGCAGCCAAACCAGATCCGGGGGGGGCAGTGGCTACACCTTC
TRBJ1-6,TRBV9,TRBD1,.,CASSVSGQGFPLHF,TGTGCCAGCAGCGTCTCGGGACAGGGTTTTCCCCTCCACTTT
TRBJ2-6,TRBV27,.,.,CASSLRSLGANVLTF,TGTGCCAGCAGTTTACGGTCTCTGGGGGCCAACGTCCTGACTTTC
TRBJ1-3,TRBV27,TRBD1,.,CASSFGTGPSSGNTIYF,TGTGCCAGCAGTTTCGGGACAGGGCCTAGCTCTGGAAACACCATATATTTT
TRBJ1-5,TRBV15,.,.,CATSPGYNQPQHF,TGTGCCACCAGCCCGGGGTACAATCAGCCCCAGCATTTT
TRBJ1-2,TRBV11-2,.,.,CASSAPGGSGGYTF,TGTGCCAGCAGCGCCCCTGGGGGGTCCGGCGGCTACACCTTC
TRBJ2-5,TRBV10-3,TRBD1,once,CAIGGTGETQYF,TGTGCCATCGGGGGGACAGGAGAGACCCAGTACTTC
TRBJ2-7,TRBV5-6,TRBD1,.,CASSLDIARGREQYF,TGTGCCAGCAGCTTGGATATTGCCAGGGGGCGCGAGCAGTACTTC
TRBJ2-7,TRBV28,.,.,CASSGREQYF,TGTGCCAGCAGTGGGAGGGAGCAGTACTTC
TRBJ2-5,TRBV6-6,TRBD2,.,CASSRLAGRTGETQYF,TGTGCCAGCAGTCGACTAGCGGGGAGAACGGGGGAGACCCAGTACTTC
TRBJ2-3,TRBV18,.,.,CASSPGLGSTDTQYF,TGTGCCAGCTCACCTGGACTTGGTAGCACAGATACGCAGTATTTT
TRBJ1-3,TRBV30,.,.,CAWSSHGSGNTIYF,TGTGCCTGGAGTTCCCACGGCTCTGGAAACACCATATATTTT
TRBJ1-6,TRBV4-3,.,.,CASSQDGLRNSPLHF,TGCGCCAGCAGCCAAGATGGGCTAAGGAATTCACCCCTCCACTTT
TRBJ2-7,TRBV7-9,.,.,CASSLVGAFEQYF,TGTGCCAGCAGCCTCGTAGGGGCCTTCGAGCAGTACTTC
TRBJ2-1,TRBV19,TRBD1,.,CASSNPGGVSSEQFF,TGTGCCAGTAGTAATCCAGGGGGCGTTAGTAGTGAGCAGTTCTTC
TRBJ2-7,TRBV5-4,TRBD2,.,CASSPRTSGGEAYF,TGTGCCAGCAGCCCGCGGACTAGCGGGGGGGAGGCGTACTTC
TRBJ2-1,TRBV10-3,TRBD2,.,CAISDASSGGADEQFF,TGTGCCATCAGTGATGCCTCTAGCGGGGGGGCCGATGAGCAGTTCTTC
TRBJ2-1,TRBV10-3,TRBD2,.,CAIGPSGGPISNEQFF,TGTGCCATCGGGCCTAGCGGGGGCCCCATAAGTAATGAGCAGTTCTTC
TRBJ2-2,TRBV11-2,TRBD1,.,CASSFNRGTGELFF,TGTGCCAGCAGCTTTAACAGGGGCACCGGGGAGCTGTTTTTT
TRBJ2-1,TRBV19,TRBD2,.,CASTTSGFYNEQFF,TGTGCCAGTACGACTAGCGGGTTTTACAATGAGCAGTTCTTC
TRBJ2-1,TRBV12-2,.,.,CASRPRGVPDNEQFF,TGTGCAAGTCGCCCTCGGGGGGTGCCCGACAATGAGCAGTTCTTC
TRBJ2-5,TRBV5-1,.,.,CASSSAVKTGETQYF,TGCGCCAGCAGCTCCGCCGTAAAGACGGGAGAGACCCAGTACTTC
TRBJ1-5,TRBV2,.,.,CASSEQGKGQPQHF,TGTGCCAGCAGTGAACAGGGGAAGGGTCAGCCCCAGCATTTT
TRBJ2-1,TRBV9,TRBD1,.,CASSYGTGANEQFF,TGTGCCAGCAGCTACGGGACAGGGGCCAATGAGCAGTTCTTC
TRBJ2-3,TRBV28,.,.,CASGRREGTDTQYF,TGTGCCAGCGGGAGGAGGGAGGGCACAGATACGCAGTATTTT
TRBJ1-5,TRBV7-2,.,.,CASSLNRRNQPQHF,TGTGCCAGCAGCTTAAATAGGAGAAATCAGCCCCAGCATTTT
TRBJ2-3,TRBV7-9,.,.,CASSLISVQRAADTQYF,TGTGCCAGCAGCTTAATATCGGTGCAGCGGGCGGCAGATACGCAGTATTTT
TRBJ2-2,TRBV5-1,TRBD1,once,CASSWIDRANTGELFF,TGCGCCAGCAGCTGGATTGACAGGGCTAACACCGGGGAGCTGTTTTTT
TRBJ1-5,TRBV7-3,.,.,CASSRHQGFFSNQPQHF,TGTGCCAGCAGCCGCCACCAGGGATTTTTTAGCAATCAGCCCCAGCATTTT
TRBJ1-4,TRBV6-5,TRBD1,few,CASSRNRGEGEKLFF,TGTGCCAGCAGTAGAAACAGGGGCGAGGGTGAAAAACTGTTTTTT
TRBJ2-7,TRBV19,TRBD1,once,CASRPTGTAYEQYF,TGTGCCAGTAGGCCGACCGGGACAGCCTACGAGCAGTACTTC
TRBJ1-2,TRBV4-1,.,.,CASSHRGVTNGYTF,TGCGCCAGCAGCCATCGGGGGGTCACCAATGGCTACACCTTC
TRBJ1-4,TRBV28,.,.,CASFKGQGKEKLFF,TGTGCCAGTTTTAAGGGGCAGGGAAAAGAAAAACTGTTTTTT
TRBJ2-7,TRBV24-1,.,.,CATSDLPVGGTYF,TGTGCCACCAGTGATTTGCCCGTAGGAGGAACGTACTTC
TRBJ1-5,TRBV15,.,.,CATSRAPGVDQPQHF,TGTGCCACCAGCAGAGCTCCGGGGGTAGATCAGCCCCAGCATTTT
TRBJ2-3,TRBV5-1,TRBD2,.,CASRRVTGTSGRSTDTQYF,TGCGCCAGCAGGCGGGTCACCGGGACTAGCGGGAGGAGCACAGATACGCAGTATTTT
TRBJ2-1,TRBV7-6,TRBD2,.,CASSLLAGGPQFF,TGTGCCAGCAGCTTACTAGCGGGGGGGCCCCAGTTCTTC
TRBJ1-1,TRBV6-5,.,.,CASSWGIAGRTEAFF,TGTGCCAGCAGTTGGGGGATTGCGGGGCGGACTGAAGCTTTCTTT
TRBJ2-3,TRBV6-2/TRBV6-3,TRBD1,.,CASSLTGGTTDTQYF,TGTGCCAGCAGTTTGACAGGGGGCACGACAGATACGCAGTATTTT
TRBJ2-2,TRBV6-5,.,.,CASSYVRGGTGELFF,TGTGCCAGCAGTTACGTCAGGGGCGGCACCGGGGAGCTGTTTTTT
TRBJ2-1,TRBV27,TRBD1,.,CASSRQGATNNEQFF,TGTGCCAGCAGTCGACAGGGGGCTACGAACAATGAGCAGTTCTTC
TRBJ2-6,TRBV25-1,.,.,CASSPHDSSGANVLTF,TGTGCCAGCAGTCCACATGACAGCTCTGGGGCCAACGTCCTGACTTTC
TRBJ2-5,TRBV5-5,.,.,CASSFVEETQYF,TGTGCCAGCAGCTTTGTAGAAGAGACCCAGTACTTC
TRBJ2-7,TRBV7-2,TRBD2,once,CASSLVKGLVTEQYF,TGTGCCAGCAGCTTAGTTAAGGGACTAGTGACCGAGCAGTACTTC
TRBJ2-1,TRBV11-2,.,.,CASSLLAGPRGEQFF,TGTGCCAGCAGCTTATTGGCGGGACCGAGAGGTGAGCAGTTCTTC
TRBJ2-3,TRBV7-2,.,.,CASSFAGGPTTDTQYF,TGTGCCAGCAGCTTTGCCGGGGGTCCCACCACAGATACGCAGTATTTT
TRBJ1-5,TRBV18,.,.,CASSPFRGDQPQHF,TGTGCCAGCTCACCTTTCAGGGGCGATCAGCCCCAGCATTTT
TRBJ2-5,TRBV14,TRBD2,.,CASSPGLAGGPRETQYF,TGTGCCAGCAGCCCGGGACTAGCGGGGGGGCCCAGGGAGACCCAGTACTTC
TRBJ2-1,TRBV5-1,TRBD2,.,CASSSGLAGDEQFF,TGCGCCAGCAGCTCGGGACTAGCGGGAGATGAGCAGTTCTTC
TRBJ1-1,TRBV5-1,.,.,CASNGAGRDWNTEAFF,TGCGCCAGCAACGGGGCGGGGAGGGACTGGAACACTGAAGCTTTCTTT
TRBJ1-2,TRBV30,.,.,CAWSRFDSRFASWGYTF,TGTGCCTGGAGCCGCTTTGACAGTCGGTTTGCGTCTTGGGGCTACACCTTC
TRBJ1-6,TRBV6-5,.,.,CASSSPRRMNNSPLHF,TGTGCCAGCAGTTCCCCACGGCGGATGAATAATTCACCCCTCCACTTT